This T cell receptor (beta chain) is from a study of blood T cell repertoires in COVID-19. Across the study: The United States, Italy and Spain supplied acute and convalescent COVID-19 samples. Sources were T cells, B-cell-depleted T cells, or PBMCs; the material itself was cDNA or gDNA.

Original analysis: Counts of nucleated cells, estimated from reference gene primer amplification, were obtained. Profiling relied on immunoSEQ multiplex PCR, and the TCRdb table lists in-frame clones only, not all of them. V and J calls and clone size follow that table, whereas D and trimming were derived from the DNA. The table includes 160,000 or so clones, roughly nine tenths detected once. The table lists this clone with a count of one. The origin of this receptor is a woman aged 40-49 years with acute or convalescent COVID-19. The sample taken for sequencing was peripheral blood.

DNA for the CDR3: TGTGCCAGCTCATCCACAGGGGGAGTAAGCACCGGGGAGCTGTTTTTT. This sequence encodes CASSSTGGVSTGELFF. The chain recombines TRBV18 with TRBJ2-2; 8 bases match TRBD1. After removal of 5 bases from V and 4 bases from J, the junction contained 9 bases not matched to a gene. The CDR3 has 16 residues. CDR1 and CDR2 from the germline V gene are KGHSH and LQKENI.